This T cell receptor beta chain was sequenced in a study of untreated major depressive disorder. Points from the study as a whole: TRBV05-01 (Vbeta 5.1) usage was higher in CD4+ T cells of depressed patients than controls.

To note about this clone: Its antigen is not identified.

Using immunoSEQ multiplex PCR, the repertoire was profiled, and TCRdb retains in-frame clones only, with some absent. The table includes under 15,000 clones, over 90% detected once. For sex, age, current smoking status and body mass index, every depressed patient had a pairwise-matched non-depressed control. Typically about 96% of enriched cells were CD4+. CDR3 length: 14 amino acids. V was cut by 7 bases and J by 6 bases, with 19 bases left in between. The germline gives CDR1 SNHLY, CDR2 FYNNEI. J is TRBJ2-7 and V is TRBV2, with D perhaps TRBD2 (6 bases). The sequencing sample was made of CD4+ T cells from PBMCs. This receptor was obtained from a man under 40 with major depressive disorder. Written as DNA, the CDR3 is TGTGCCAGCACACCGGGACTCTATCGAGTCGAGCAGTACTTC. Residues: CASTPGLYRVEQYF.